This T cell receptor beta chain was identified in a study of blood T cell repertoires in COVID-19. Study as a whole: From the United States, Italy and Spain came samples of acute and convalescent COVID-19.

This table comes from immunoSEQ multiplex PCR, and its TCRdb copy is limited to in-frame clones, with some not included. The data show about 190,000 clones, 70% to 85% seen once. Germline-derived CDR1 and CDR2 are MNHNY and SVGAGI (reference sequence). This CDR3 has 16 amino acids. V was clipped by 2 bases and J by 5 bases; unmatched bases: 5. The clonotype was recovered from a woman in her forties or fifties with acute or convalescent COVID-19. Sequencing was performed on peripheral blood. V and J are TRBV6-6 and TRBJ2-2; 10 nucleotides line up with TRBD1. This chain's CDR3 is CASSYQRDRGTGELFF. DNA of the CDR3: TGTGCCAGCAGTTACCAACGGGACAGGGGAACCGGGGAGCTGTTTTTT.